A selection of T cell receptor beta chains follows, all from one sample in a study of brain T cells in children with intractable seizures. The table came from immunoSEQ multiplex PCR; TCRdb's copy has only in-frame clones and leaves some out. This sample yields 340,000 or so clones, of which over 90% are seen a single time; 5.7% belongs to the top ten. The sample in question was peripheral blood, obtained roughly 5 months after surgery. The receptors stem from a boy younger than two with tuberous sclerosis and intractable seizures. The CDR3 runs from the conserved cysteine through the conserved F or W. The D gene is left open where the match is weak. Size is stated for part of the rows, as once, few or many counts, or as a class when the clone is expanded.

clone size	V gene	D gene	J gene	CDR3 DNA	CDR3 protein
-	TRBV4-1	-	TRBJ2-5	TGCGCCAGCAGCCCGTACAAATTGAGACATGACCAAGAGACCCAGTACTTC	CASSPYKLRHDQETQYF
-	TRBV7-2	-	TRBJ1-1	TGTGCCAGCAGCTTCCCAGGGGTCACTGAAGCTTTCTTT	CASSFPGVTEAFF
-	TRBV4-1	TRBD1	TRBJ1-6	TGCGCCAGCAGCCAAGATGGACAGGGGCCGTGGGCTTCACCCCTCCACTTT	CASSQDGQGPWASPLHF
-	TRBV6-6	-	TRBJ1-2	TGTGCCAGCAGGGGGGGGTATGGCTACACCTTC	CASRGGYGYTF
-	TRBV28	TRBD1	TRBJ2-5	TGTGCCAGCAGTTCCCACAGGGGACAAGAGACCCAGTACTTC	CASSSHRGQETQYF
-	TRBV6-5	-	TRBJ1-2	TGTGCCAGCAGTTACTCGAAGGTTCAGACCTATGGCTACACCTTC	CASSYSKVQTYGYTF
-	TRBV11-2	-	TRBJ2-7	TGTGCCAGCAGCCCCCCCCCTTGGGCCGAGCAGTACTTC	CASSPPPWAEQYF
-	TRBV7-9	-	TRBJ1-1	TGTGCCAGCAGCTTAGCGCATCATGTGGGAGAAGCTTTCTTT	CASSLAHHVGEAFF
-	TRBV6-5	TRBD1	TRBJ1-5	TGTGCCAGCAGTTACTCGCGGGACAGCTACAATCAGCCCCAGCATTTT	CASSYSRDSYNQPQHF
-	TRBV7-8	-	TRBJ1-6	TGTGCCAGCAGCTTATTCCCTTCGAGGGCGGGAAGTTCACCCCTCCACTTT	CASSLFPSRAGSSPLHF
-	TRBV19	-	TRBJ1-4	TGTGCCAGTAGTATCTACCGCACTAATGAAAAACTGTTTTTT	CASSIYRTNEKLFF
-	TRBV30	-	TRBJ1-4	TGTGCCTGGAGCCGGGACAATAATGAAAAACTGTTTTTT	CAWSRDNNEKLFF
-	TRBV5-4	-	TRBJ1-1	TGTGCCAGCAGCTTGGATAAGGGCTCTACTGAAGCTTTCTTT	CASSLDKGSTEAFF
few	TRBV7-8	TRBD1	TRBJ1-1	TGTGCCAGCAGCTCCGGGACAGGGGGCGGAACTGAAGCTTTCTTT	CASSSGTGGGTEAFF
-	TRBV3-1/TRBV3-2	-	TRBJ2-2	TGTGCCAGCAGCCAAGAGGGCAGGGGGGAGCTGTTTTTT	CASSQEGRGELFF
-	TRBV11-2	-	TRBJ1-1	TGTGCCAGCAGCTTCGGGGAAGGGGAGAACACTGAAGCTTTCTTT	CASSFGEGENTEAFF
-	TRBV6-1	TRBD1	TRBJ2-2	TGTGCCAGCAGTGAACCAGGGGGTGACCCCGGGGAGCTGTTTTTT	CASSEPGGDPGELFF
-	TRBV27	TRBD1	TRBJ1-2	TGTGCCAGCAGTCCCCGGACAGGGGGAGGTGGCTACACCTTC	CASSPRTGGGGYTF
-	TRBV6-4	TRBD2	TRBJ2-7	TGTGCCAGCAGTGACTCCGGGGGGGCCTACGAGCAGTACTTC	CASSDSGGAYEQYF
-	TRBV7-9	TRBD1	TRBJ1-6	TGTGCCAGCAGCCCGGGACAGTATAATTCACCCCTCCACTTT	CASSPGQYNSPLHF
-	TRBV19	TRBD2	TRBJ2-2	TGTGCCAGTAGTATAGTTAGCGGGTTCACCGGGGAGCTGTTTTTT	CASSIVSGFTGELFF
-	TRBV10-1	-	TRBJ2-2	TGCGCCAGCAGGGGGGGCGGGAAGGCGGACACCGGGGAGCTGTTTTTT	CASRGGGKADTGELFF
-	TRBV6-5	TRBD1	TRBJ2-7	TGTGCCAGCAGGACAGGGTCCAACGAGCAGTACTTC	CASRTGSNEQYF
-	TRBV4-1	-	TRBJ1-1	TGCGCCAGCAGCCAAGAGGTGGCAGGGACTGAAGCTTTCTTT	CASSQEVAGTEAFF
-	TRBV6-5	-	TRBJ1-1	TGTGCCAGCAGGACAGGGAACACTGAAGCTTTCTTT	CASRTGNTEAFF
-	TRBV4-2	TRBD2	TRBJ2-3	TGTGCCAGCAGCCAAGACTGGCTAGCGGGAACCTCTAGCACAGATACGCAGTATTTT	CASSQDWLAGTSSTDTQYF
-	TRBV7-9	TRBD1	TRBJ1-1	TGTGCCAGCAGCTTAGTAAGGGGGCCTGGCACTGAAGCTTTCTTT	CASSLVRGPGTEAFF
-	TRBV6-5	TRBD1	TRBJ2-7	TGTGCCAGCAGTTCCGGGACAGGGGGCAGGGAGCAGTACTTC	CASSSGTGGREQYF
-	TRBV11-2	TRBD2	TRBJ2-3	TGTGCCAGCAGCAGAACCTCCGGGACTAGCATCACAGATACGCAGTATTTT	CASSRTSGTSITDTQYF